These 17 T cell receptor beta chains were all obtained from the same sample, sequenced in a study of T cells expressing NK-cell markers. No DNA is given; TCRdb re-called the 5' RACE reads and lists each CDR3 protein once. The sample's table shows about 410,000 distinct CDR3 sequences. The sequenced material came from blood T cells: a sorted CD56 or NKG2C T cell subset, CD4+ or CD8+ T cells, or bulk PBMC T cells (not recorded which). These receptors came from a woman in her 50s in good health.

The rearrangement links TRBV7-9 to TRBJ2-5; the TRBD1 assignment by TCRdb is unverifiable without DNA. This CDR3 has 17 amino acids. Germline V lookup: CDR1 SEHNR, CDR2 FQNEAQ (reference sequence). CDR3 sequence: CASSQSTGTGNQETQYF.

The J gene is TRBJ2-6, the V gene TRBV5-1; TCRdb names TRBD1, which stays unverified in the absence of DNA. CDR1 and CDR2 from the germline V gene are SGHRS and YFSETQ. The CDR3 is 16 amino acids. CDR3 amino acids: CASRDREHSGANVLTF.

The chain carries TRBV5-4 and TRBJ2-2; the TCRdb D gene call, TRBD2, has no DNA to confirm it. Per the germline V gene, CDR1 is SGHNT and CDR2 is YYREEE (reference sequence). The CDR3 loop spans 16 amino acids. Here the CDR3 reads CASSGTSRWGTGELFF.

The chain joins TRBV12-3 or TRBV12-4 to TRBJ2-5; TCRdb reports TRBD1, a call that lacks DNA to check it against. This CDR3 has 15 residues. The CDR3 spells CASGGTGVYQETQYF.

The genes are TRBV18 and TRBJ2-6; TCRdb's D gene call, TRBD1, goes unchecked for lack of DNA. There are 16 residues in the CDR3. Germline assignment: CDR1 KGHSH and CDR2 LQKENI. The chain's CDR3 is CASSPRQGTGANVLTF.

The chain links TRBV12-3 or TRBV12-4 to TRBJ2-1; no DNA is available, so the TRBD2 call from TCRdb remains unchecked. The CDR3 is made up of 15 amino acids. CDR3 loop: CASGTSPISYNEQFF.

The rearrangement links TRBV5-1 to TRBJ1-1; absent DNA, TCRdb's TRBD1 call cannot be checked. CDR1 and CDR2 from the germline V gene are SGHRS and YFSETQ. CDR3 size: 14 residues. CDR3 protein: CASSFGQINTEAFF.

The chain couples TRBV27 to TRBJ2-2; TCRdb outputs TRBD2, but without DNA this stays unchecked. The CDR3 is made up of 16 amino acids. The germline CDR1 and CDR2 sequences are MNHEY and SMNVEV (reference sequence). The CDR3 is CASSLEGDSGSGELFF.

The genes are TRBV6-2 or TRBV6-3 and TRBJ1-5. The CDR3 has 16 amino acids. CDR1 and CDR2 from the germline V gene are MNHEY and SVGEGT. The CDR3 is CASKKGSGRENQPQHF.

V gene TRBV4-2 combines with J gene TRBJ2-2; TCRdb reports TRBD2, a call that lacks DNA to check it against. CDR1 and CDR2 from the germline V gene are LGHNA and YNFKEQ. The CDR3 contains 16 residues. CDR3 sequence reads: CASSRQSGIEVGELFF.

The CDR3 sequence: CSALSGSYNEQFF. This sequence joins TRBV20-1 and TRBJ2-1; the TCRdb call, TRBD1, lacks DNA for checking. This CDR3 has 13 residues. The germline V gene encodes CDR1 DFQATT and CDR2 SNEGSKA (reference sequence).

The CDR3 reads CASSLQAGGPGETQYF. This chain connects TRBV6-6 to TRBJ2-5; TCRdb's D gene call, TRBD2, goes unchecked for lack of DNA. The germline V gene encodes CDR1 MNHNY and CDR2 SVGAGI (reference sequence). There are 16 residues in the CDR3.

The V gene is TRBV25-1, the J gene TRBJ2-7; TCRdb's assignment of TRBD1 cannot be checked, as there is no DNA. CDR1 is MGHDK and CDR2 is SYGVNS in the germline V gene. The CDR3 contains 15 residues. The CDR3: CASSESGGVAYEQYF.

The chain joins TRBV24-1 to TRBJ1-2; TCRdb calls TRBD1, which cannot be checked without DNA. This CDR3 comprises 13 residues. The germline V gene has CDR1 KGHDR and CDR2 SFDVKD. The CDR3 spells CATSEGGIYGYTF.

The chain couples TRBV25-1 to TRBJ2-5; with no DNA, the TCRdb D assignment of TRBD1 cannot be verified. From germline, CDR1 is MGHDK and CDR2 SYGVNS. There are 16 residues in the CDR3. This chain's CDR3 is CASSEIQGRGRKTQYF.

The J gene is TRBJ1-1, the V gene TRBV20-1; TCRdb returns TRBD1, unconfirmable since there is no DNA. The CDR3 has 15 residues. In germline, CDR1 is DFQATT, CDR2 SNEGSKA (reference sequence). CDR3 residues: CSARDRGSMNTEAFF.

The chain recombines TRBV6-1 with TRBJ1-2. This CDR3 has 16 amino acids. CDR1 and CDR2 from the germline V gene are MNHNS and SASEGT. CDR3 amino acids: CASSEGGGPSISGYTF.